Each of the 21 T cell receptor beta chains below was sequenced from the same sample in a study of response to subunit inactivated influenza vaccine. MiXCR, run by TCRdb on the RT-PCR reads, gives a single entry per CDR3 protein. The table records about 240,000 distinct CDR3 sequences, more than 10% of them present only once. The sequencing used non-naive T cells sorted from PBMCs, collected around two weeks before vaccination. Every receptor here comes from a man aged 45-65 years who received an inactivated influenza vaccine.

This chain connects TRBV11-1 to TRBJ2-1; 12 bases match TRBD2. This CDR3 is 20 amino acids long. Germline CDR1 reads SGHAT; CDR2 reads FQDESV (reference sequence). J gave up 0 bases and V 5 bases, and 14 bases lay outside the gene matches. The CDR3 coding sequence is TGTGCCAGCAGCGACAAACTAGCGGGAGGAGACCTTTCCTCCTACAATGAGCAGTTCTTC. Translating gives CASSDKLAGGDLSSYNEQFF.

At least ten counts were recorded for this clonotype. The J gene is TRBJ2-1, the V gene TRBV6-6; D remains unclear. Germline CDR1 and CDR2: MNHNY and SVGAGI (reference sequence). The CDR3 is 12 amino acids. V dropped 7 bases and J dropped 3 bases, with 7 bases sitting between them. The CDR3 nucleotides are TGTGCCAGCAAGGCCAACTACAATGAGCAGTTCTTC. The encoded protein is CASKANYNEQFF.

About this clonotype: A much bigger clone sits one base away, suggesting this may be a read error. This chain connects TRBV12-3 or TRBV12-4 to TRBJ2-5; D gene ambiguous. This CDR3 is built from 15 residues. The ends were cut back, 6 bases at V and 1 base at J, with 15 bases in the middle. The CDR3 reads CASRPAHGPQETQYF. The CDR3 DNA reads TGTGCCAGCAGGCCCGCACATGGCCCCCAAGAGACCCAGTACTTC.

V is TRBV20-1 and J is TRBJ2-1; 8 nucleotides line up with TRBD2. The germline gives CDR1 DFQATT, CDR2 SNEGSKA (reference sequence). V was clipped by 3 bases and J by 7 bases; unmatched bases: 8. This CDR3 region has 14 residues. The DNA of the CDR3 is TGCAGTGCTAGTACCGGGACTAGGGGTAATGAGCAGTTCTTC. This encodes CSASTGTRGNEQFF.

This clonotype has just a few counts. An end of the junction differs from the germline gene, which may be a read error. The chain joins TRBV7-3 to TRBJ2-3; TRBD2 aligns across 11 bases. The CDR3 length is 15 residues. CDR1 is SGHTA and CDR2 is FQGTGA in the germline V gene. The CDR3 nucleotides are TGTTCCAGCAGCCAGACTAGCGGGAAAACAGATACGCAGTATTTT. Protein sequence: CSSSQTSGKTDTQYF.

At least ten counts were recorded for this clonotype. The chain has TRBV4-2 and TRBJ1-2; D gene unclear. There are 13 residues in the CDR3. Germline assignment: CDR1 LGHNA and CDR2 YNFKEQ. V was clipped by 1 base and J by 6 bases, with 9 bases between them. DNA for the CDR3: TGTGCCAGCAGCCAAGTCGATCAGGATGGCTACACCTTC. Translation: CASSQVDQDGYTF.

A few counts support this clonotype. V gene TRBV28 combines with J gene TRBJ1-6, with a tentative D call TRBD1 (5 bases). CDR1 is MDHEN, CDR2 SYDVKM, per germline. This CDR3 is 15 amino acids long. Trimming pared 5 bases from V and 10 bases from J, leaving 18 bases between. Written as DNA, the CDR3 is TGTGCCAGCAGTCCCGAGGGACTTCGGGGATCACCCCTCCACTTT. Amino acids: CASSPEGLRGSPLHF.

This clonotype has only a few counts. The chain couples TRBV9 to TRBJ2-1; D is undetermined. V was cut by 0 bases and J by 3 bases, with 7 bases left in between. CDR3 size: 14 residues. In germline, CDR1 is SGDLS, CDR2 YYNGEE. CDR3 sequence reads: CASSVANSYNEQFF. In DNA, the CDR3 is TGTGCCAGCAGCGTAGCTAATAGCTACAATGAGCAGTTCTTC.

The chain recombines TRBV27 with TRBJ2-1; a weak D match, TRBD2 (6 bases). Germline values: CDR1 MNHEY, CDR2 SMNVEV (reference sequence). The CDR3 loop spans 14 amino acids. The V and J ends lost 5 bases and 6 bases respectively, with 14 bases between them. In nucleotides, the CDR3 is TGTGCCAGCAGTAAGAATGCGGGGACCAATGAGCAGTTCTTC. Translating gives CASSKNAGTNEQFF.

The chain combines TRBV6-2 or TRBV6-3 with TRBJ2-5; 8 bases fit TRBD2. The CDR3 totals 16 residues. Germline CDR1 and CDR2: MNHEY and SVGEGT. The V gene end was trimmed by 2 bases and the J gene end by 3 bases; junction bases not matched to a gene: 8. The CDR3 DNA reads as TGTGCCAGCAGTTACGGTTTAGCGGGAACAAAAGAGACCCAGTACTTC. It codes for CASSYGLAGTKETQYF.

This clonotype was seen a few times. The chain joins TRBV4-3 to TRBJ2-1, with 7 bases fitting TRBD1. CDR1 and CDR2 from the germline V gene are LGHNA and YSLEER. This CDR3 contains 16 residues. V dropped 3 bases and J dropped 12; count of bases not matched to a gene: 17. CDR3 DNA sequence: TGCGCCAGCAGCCAGGCCAGGGGACAGCAGCCCTCTCGGCAGTTCTTC. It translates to CASSQARGQQPSRQFF.

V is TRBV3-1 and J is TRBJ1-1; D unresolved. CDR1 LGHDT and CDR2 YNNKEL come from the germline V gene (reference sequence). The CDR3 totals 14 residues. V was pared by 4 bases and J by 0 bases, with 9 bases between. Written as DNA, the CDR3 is TGTGCCAGCAGCCCACACCAAATGAACACTGAAGCTTTCTTT. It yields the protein CASSPHQMNTEAFF.

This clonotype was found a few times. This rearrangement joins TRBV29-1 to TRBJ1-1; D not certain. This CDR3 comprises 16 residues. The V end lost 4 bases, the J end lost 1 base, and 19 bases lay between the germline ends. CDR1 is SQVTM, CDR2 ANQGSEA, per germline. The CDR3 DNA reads TGCAGCGTTGGCTCTCCCTTTGTTAAAGGGAACACTGAAGCTTTCTTT. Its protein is CSVGSPFVKGNTEAFF.

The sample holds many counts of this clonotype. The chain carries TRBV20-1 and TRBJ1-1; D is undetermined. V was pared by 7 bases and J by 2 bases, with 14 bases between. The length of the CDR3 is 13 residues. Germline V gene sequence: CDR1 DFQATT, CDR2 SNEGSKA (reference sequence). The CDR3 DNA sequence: TGCAGTGTTACGGGATCCCTTAACACTGAAGCTTTCTTT. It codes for CSVTGSLNTEAFF.

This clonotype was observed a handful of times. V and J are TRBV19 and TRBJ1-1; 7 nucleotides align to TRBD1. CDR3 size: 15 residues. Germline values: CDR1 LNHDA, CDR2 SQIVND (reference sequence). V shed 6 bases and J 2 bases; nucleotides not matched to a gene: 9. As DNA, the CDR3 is TGTGCCAGTAGGACTGACAGGGTCGGAAACACTGAAGCTTTCTTT. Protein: CASRTDRVGNTEAFF.

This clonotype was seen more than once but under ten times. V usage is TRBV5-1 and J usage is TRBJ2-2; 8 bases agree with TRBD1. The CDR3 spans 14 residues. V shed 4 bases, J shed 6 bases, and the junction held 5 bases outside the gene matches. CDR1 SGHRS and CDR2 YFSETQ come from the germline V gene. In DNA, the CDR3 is TGCGCCAGCAGCCCGGACAGGGCCCCCGGGGAGCTGTTTTTT. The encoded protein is CASSPDRAPGELFF.

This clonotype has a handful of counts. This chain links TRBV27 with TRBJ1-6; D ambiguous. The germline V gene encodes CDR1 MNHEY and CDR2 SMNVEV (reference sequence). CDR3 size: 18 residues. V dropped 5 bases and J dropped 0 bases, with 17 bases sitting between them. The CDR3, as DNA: TGTGCCAGCAGTCCCCGGGGTGGATGGAGCTCCTATAATTCACCCCTCCACTTT. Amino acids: CASSPRGGWSSYNSPLHF.

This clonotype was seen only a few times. CDR3: CASSTRDRDEKLFF. In nucleotides, the CDR3 is TGTGCCAGCAGCACCCGGGACAGGGACGAAAAACTGTTTTTT. V usage is TRBV3-1 and J usage is TRBJ1-4; TRBD1 agrees at 9 bases. Germline-derived CDR1 and CDR2 are LGHDT and YNNKEL (reference sequence). CDR3 length: 14 amino acids. The trim removed 5 bases at V and 8 bases at J, leaving 6 bases unmatched.

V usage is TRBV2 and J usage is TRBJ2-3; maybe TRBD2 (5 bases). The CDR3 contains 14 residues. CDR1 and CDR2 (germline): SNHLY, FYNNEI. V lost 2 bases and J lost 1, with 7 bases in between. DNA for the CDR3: TGTGCCAGCAGTGAAAACGGGGGCACAGATACGCAGTATTTT. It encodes CASSENGGTDTQYF.

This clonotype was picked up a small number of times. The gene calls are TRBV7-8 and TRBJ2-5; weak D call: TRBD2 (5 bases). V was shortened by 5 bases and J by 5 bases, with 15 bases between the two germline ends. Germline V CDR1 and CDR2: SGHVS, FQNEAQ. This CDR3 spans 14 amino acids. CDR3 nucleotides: TGTGCCAGCAGCGACTACTACCGAGAGGAGACCCAGTACTTC. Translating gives CASSDYYREETQYF.

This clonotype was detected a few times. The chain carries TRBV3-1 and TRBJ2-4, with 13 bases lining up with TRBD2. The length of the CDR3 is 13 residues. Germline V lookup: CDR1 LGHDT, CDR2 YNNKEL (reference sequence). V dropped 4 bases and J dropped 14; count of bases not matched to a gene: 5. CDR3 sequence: CASSPGLAGAKYF. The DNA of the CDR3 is TGTGCCAGCAGCCCTGGACTAGCGGGAGCTAAGTACTTC. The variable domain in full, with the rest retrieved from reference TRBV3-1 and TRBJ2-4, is DTAVSQTPKYLVTQMGNDKSIKCEQNLGHDTMYWYKQDSKKFLKIMFSYNNKELIINETVPNRFSPKSPDKAHLNLHINSLELGDSAVYFCASSPGLAGAKYFGAGTRLSVL.